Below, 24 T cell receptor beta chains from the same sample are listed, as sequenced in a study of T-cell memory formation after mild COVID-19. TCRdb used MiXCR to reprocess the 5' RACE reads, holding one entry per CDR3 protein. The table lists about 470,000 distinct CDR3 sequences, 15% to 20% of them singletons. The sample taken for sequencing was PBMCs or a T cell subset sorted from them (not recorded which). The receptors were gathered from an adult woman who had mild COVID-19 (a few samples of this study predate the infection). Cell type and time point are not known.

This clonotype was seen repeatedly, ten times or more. The CDR3 DNA reads as TGTGCCACCAGTGAGACAGGGGGCGCGTACAATGAGCAGTTCTTC. Protein product: CATSETGGAYNEQFF. The V gene is TRBV24-1, the J gene TRBJ2-1, with TRBD1 matching over 10 bases. Trimming removed 4 bases from V and 4 bases from J; junction bases left unmatched: 3. The CDR3 has 15 residues. CDR1 KGHDR and CDR2 SFDVKD come from the germline V gene.

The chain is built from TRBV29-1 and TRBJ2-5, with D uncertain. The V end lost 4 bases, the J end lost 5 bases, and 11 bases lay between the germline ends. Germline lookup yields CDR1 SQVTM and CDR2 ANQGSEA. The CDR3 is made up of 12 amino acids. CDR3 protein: CSVGGYGETQYF. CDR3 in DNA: TGCAGCGTTGGGGGATATGGGGAGACCCAGTACTTC.

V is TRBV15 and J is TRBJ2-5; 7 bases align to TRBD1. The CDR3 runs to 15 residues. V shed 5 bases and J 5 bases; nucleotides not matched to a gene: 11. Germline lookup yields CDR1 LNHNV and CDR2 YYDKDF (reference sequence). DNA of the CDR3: TGTGCCACCAGCCTCCAAGGGGGCTTCGATGAGACCCAGTACTTC. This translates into CATSLQGGFDETQYF.

CDR3 sequence: CASSFQGAREGYTF. In DNA, the CDR3 is TGTGCCAGCAGCTTTCAGGGGGCGCGGGAGGGCTACACCTTC. The rearrangement links TRBV7-2 to TRBJ1-2, with TRBD1 identical over 8 bases. Losses at the gene ends were 3 bases for V and 8 bases for J; bases not matched to a gene: 8. Germline CDR1 SGHTA, CDR2 FQGNSA. The CDR3 consists of 14 residues. The full variable domain, with the rest looked up from reference TRBV7-2 and TRBJ1-2, is GAGVSQSPSNKVTEKGKDVELRCDPISGHTALYWYRQSLGQGLEFLIYFQGNSAPDKSGLPSDRFSAERTGGSVSTLTIQRTQQEDSAVYLCASSFQGAREGYTFGSGTRLTVV.

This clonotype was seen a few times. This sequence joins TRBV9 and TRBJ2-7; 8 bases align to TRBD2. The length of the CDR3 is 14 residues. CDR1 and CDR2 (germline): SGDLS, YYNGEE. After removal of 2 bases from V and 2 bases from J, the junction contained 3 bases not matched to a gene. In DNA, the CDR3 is TGTGCCAGCAGCGTCTCTAGCGGGCCCTACGAGCAGTACTTC. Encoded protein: CASSVSSGPYEQYF.

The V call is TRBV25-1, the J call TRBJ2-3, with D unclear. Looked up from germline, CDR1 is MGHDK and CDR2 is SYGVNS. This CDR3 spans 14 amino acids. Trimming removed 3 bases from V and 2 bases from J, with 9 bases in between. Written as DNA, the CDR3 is TGTGCCAGCAGTGAGGGCCTTAACACAGATACGCAGTATTTT. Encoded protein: CASSEGLNTDTQYF.

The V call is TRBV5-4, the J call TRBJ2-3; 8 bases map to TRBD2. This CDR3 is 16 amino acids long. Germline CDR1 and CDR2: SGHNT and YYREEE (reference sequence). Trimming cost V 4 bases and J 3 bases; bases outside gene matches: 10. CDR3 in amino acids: CASSAGAGGTTDTQYF. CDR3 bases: TGTGCCAGCAGCGCCGGTGCGGGGGGCACTACAGATACGCAGTATTTT.

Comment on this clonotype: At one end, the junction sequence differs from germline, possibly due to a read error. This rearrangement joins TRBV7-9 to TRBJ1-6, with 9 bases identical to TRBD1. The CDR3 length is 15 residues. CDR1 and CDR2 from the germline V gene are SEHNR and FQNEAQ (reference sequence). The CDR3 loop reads CASSFGDRDNSPLHF. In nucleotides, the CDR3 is TGTGCCAGCAGTTTTGGGGACAGGGATAATTCACCTCTCCACTTT.

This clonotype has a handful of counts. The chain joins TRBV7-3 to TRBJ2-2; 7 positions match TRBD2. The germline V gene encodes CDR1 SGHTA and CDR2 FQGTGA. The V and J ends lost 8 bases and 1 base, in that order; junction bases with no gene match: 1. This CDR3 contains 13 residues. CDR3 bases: TGTGCCAGCGGACTAGTGAACACCGGGGAGCTGTTTTTT. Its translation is CASGLVNTGELFF.

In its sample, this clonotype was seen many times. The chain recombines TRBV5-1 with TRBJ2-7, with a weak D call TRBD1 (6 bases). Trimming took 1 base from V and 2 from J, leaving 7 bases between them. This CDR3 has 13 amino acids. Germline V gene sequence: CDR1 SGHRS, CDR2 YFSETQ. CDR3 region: CASSLKGAYEQYF. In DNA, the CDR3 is TGCGCCAGCAGCTTGAAGGGGGCCTACGAGCAGTACTTC.

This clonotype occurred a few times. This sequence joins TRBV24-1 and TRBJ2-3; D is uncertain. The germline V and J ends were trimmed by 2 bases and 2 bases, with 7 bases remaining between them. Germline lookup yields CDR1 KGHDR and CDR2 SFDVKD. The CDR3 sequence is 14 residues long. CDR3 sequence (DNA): TGTGCCACCAGTGATTGGGCGTACACAGATACGCAGTATTTT. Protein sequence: CATSDWAYTDTQYF.

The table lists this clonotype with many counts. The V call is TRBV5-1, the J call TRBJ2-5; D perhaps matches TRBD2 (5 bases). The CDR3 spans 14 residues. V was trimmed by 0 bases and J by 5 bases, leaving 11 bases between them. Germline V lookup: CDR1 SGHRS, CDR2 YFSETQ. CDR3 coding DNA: TGCGCCAGCAGCTTGGGGCCTGTAGCGGAGACCCAGTACTTC. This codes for CASSLGPVAETQYF.

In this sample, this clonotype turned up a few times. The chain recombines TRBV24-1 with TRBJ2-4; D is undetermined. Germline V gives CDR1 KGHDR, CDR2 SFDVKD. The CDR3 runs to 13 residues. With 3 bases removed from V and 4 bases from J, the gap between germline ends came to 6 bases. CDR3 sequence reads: CATSDLAKNIQYF. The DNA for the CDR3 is TGTGCCACCAGTGATCTGGCAAAAAACATTCAGTACTTC.

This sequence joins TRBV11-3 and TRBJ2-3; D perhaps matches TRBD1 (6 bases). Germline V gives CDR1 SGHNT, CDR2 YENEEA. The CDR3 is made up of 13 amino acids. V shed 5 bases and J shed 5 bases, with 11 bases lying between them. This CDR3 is CASSPRQEDTQYF. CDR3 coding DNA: TGTGCCAGCAGCCCGCGACAGGAAGATACGCAGTATTTT.

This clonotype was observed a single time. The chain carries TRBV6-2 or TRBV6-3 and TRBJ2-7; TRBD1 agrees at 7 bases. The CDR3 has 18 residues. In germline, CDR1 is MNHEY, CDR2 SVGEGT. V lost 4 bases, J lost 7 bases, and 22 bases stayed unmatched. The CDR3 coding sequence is TGTGCCAGCAGTTTGGACAGGTTTGGGACCTCACCGTCCGTGGAGCAGTACTTC. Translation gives CASSLDRFGTSPSVEQYF.

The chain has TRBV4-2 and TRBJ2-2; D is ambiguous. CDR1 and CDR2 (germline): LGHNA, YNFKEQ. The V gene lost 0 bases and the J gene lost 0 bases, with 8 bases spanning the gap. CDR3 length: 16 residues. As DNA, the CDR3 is TGTGCCAGCAGCCAAGATACCGACCCGAACACCGGGGAGCTGTTTTTT. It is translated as CASSQDTDPNTGELFF.

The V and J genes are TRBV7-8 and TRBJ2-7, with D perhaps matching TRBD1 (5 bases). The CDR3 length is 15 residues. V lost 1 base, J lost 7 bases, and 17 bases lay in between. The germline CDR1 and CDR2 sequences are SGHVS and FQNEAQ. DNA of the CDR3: TGTGCCAGCAGCTTAGACTCGTCAGGGCCTAAGGAGCAGTACTTC. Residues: CASSLDSSGPKEQYF. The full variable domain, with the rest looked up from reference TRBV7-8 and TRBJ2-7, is GAGVSQSPRYKVAKRGQDVALRCDPISGHVSLFWYQQALGQGPEFLTYFQNEAQLDKSGLPSDRFFAERPEGSVSTLKIQRTQQEDSAVYLCASSLDSSGPKEQYFGPGTRLTVT.

The CDR3 region is CASSPGQGWYGYTF. The CDR3 bases are TGTGCCAGCAGTCCCGGACAGGGATGGTATGGCTACACCTTC. The chain combines TRBV7-9 with TRBJ1-2; 8 bases fit TRBD1. The CDR3 sequence is 14 residues long. V was clipped by 6 bases and J by 5 bases; unmatched bases: 8. Germline loops: CDR1 SEHNR, CDR2 FQNEAQ (reference sequence).

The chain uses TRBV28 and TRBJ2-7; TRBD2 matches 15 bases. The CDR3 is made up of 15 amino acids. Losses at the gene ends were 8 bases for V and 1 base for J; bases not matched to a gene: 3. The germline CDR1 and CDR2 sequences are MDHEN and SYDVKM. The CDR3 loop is CASQGTSGRSYEQYF. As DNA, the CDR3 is TGTGCCAGCCAAGGGACTAGCGGGAGGTCCTACGAGCAGTACTTC.

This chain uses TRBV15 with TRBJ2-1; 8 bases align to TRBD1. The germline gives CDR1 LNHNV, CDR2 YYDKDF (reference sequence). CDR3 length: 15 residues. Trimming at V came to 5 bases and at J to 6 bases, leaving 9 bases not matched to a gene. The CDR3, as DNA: TGTGCCACCAGCGGTGACAGGGGACACGTCAATGAGCAGTTCTTC. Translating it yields CATSGDRGHVNEQFF.

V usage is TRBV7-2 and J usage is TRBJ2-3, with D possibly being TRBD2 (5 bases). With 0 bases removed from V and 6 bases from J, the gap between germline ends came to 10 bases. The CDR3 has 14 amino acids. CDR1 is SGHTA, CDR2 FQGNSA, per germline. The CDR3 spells CASSLARGVDTQYF. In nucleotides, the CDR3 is TGTGCCAGCAGCTTAGCACGGGGAGTTGATACGCAGTATTTT.

The CDR3 DNA reads as TGCAGTGCTAGAGGGCAAATACTAGCGGGATTCACAGATACGCAGTATTTT. Its translation: CSARGQILAGFTDTQYF. The chain uses TRBV20-1 and TRBJ2-3, with TRBD2 identical over 10 bases. V lost 1 base and J lost 2; bases outside the gene matches: 9. CDR3 length equals 17 residues. Per germline, CDR1 DFQATT and CDR2 SNEGSKA (reference sequence).

The CDR3 DNA reads as TGTGCCAGCGATAGACTAGCAGATACGCAGTATTTT. Amino acid sequence: CASDRLADTQYF. The V and J genes are TRBV5-8 and TRBJ2-3; D might be TRBD2 (6 bases). Germline V gives CDR1 SGHTS, CDR2 YDEGEE. V was shortened by 7 bases and J by 4 bases, with 10 bases between the two germline ends. CDR3 length: 12 residues.

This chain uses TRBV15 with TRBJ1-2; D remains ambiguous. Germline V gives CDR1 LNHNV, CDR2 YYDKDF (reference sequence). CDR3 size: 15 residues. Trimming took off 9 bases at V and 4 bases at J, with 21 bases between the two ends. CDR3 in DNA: TGTGCCACGAGGGTGACAACCTATTCCTCCTATGGCTACACCTTC. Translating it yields CATRVTTYSSYGYTF.